These 21 T cell receptor beta chains share one sample of origin, sequenced in a study of siplizumab effects on memory and regulatory T cells (dated 2019 in TCRdb). Library generation was performed with the immunoSEQ multiplex PCR assay. TCRdb provides this immuneACCESS table in a form limited to in-frame rearrangements. Some clones are lacking; in checked studies, under half of them reflect an unresolved V gene, and why the rest are absent is not known. Here the sample has around 100,000 clones; over 85% occur a single time. The ten most abundant clones make up around 0.3% of the sample. The sequencing input was non-Treg CD4+ T cells sorted from blood. The sample's cell subset or site label, decoded: FACS-sorted unstimulated CD4+ non-regulatory T cells. The receptors here all came from a human donor in good health.

The chain uses TRBV10-3 and TRBJ2-1; D may be TRBD1 or TRBD2 (5 bases each). In germline, CDR1 is ENHRY, CDR2 SYGVKD. The CDR3 consists of 14 residues. Trimming took off 3 bases at V and 8 bases at J, with 14 bases between the two ends. The CDR3 loop reads CAISDHQRGDEQFF. CDR3 DNA sequence: TGTGCCATCAGTGATCACCAGAGGGGCGATGAGCAGTTCTTC.

The chain uses TRBV15 and TRBJ2-2; D possibly corresponds to TRBD1 (5 bases). Germline V gives CDR1 LNHNV, CDR2 YYDKDF (reference sequence). V was clipped by 1 base and J by 4 bases, with 10 bases between them. The CDR3 contains 15 residues. CDR3 nucleotide sequence: TGTGCCACCAGCAGAGGGGGCGGAGTCACCGGGGAGCTGTTTTTT. It yields the protein CATSRGGGVTGELFF.

The rearrangement joins TRBV14 to TRBJ2-7, with 7 bases identical to TRBD2. This CDR3 contains 17 residues. Germline CDR1 SGHDN, CDR2 FVKESK. Germline trimming cut 2 bases from V and 4 bases from J; bases unmatched to any gene: 14. In DNA, the CDR3 is TGTGCCAGCAGCCAACCAAATTTCAGGGAGGGAAAATACGAGCAGTACTTC. As protein: CASSQPNFREGKYEQYF.

J is TRBJ1-2 and V is TRBV7-2; TRBD1 is a possible D gene (5 bases). Germline assignment: CDR1 SGHTA and CDR2 FQGNSA. V was clipped by 1 base and J by 8 bases, with 26 bases between them. The CDR3 consists of 18 residues. This CDR3 is CASSLGQGAGSPYKGYTF. The CDR3 DNA reads as TGTGCCAGCAGCTTAGGGCAGGGTGCCGGTTCTCCCTATAAGGGCTACACCTTC. The variable domain in full, completed from reference TRBV7-2 and TRBJ1-2, reads GAGVSQSPSNKVTEKGKDVELRCDPISGHTALYWYRQSLGQGLEFLIYFQGNSAPDKSGLPSDRFSAERTGGSVSTLTIQRTQQEDSAVYLCASSLGQGAGSPYKGYTFGSGTRLTVV.

The J gene is TRBJ2-7, the V gene TRBV7-9, with D possibly matching TRBD1 (6 bases). The CDR3 has 13 amino acids. CDR1 is SEHNR and CDR2 is FQNEAQ in the germline V gene (reference sequence). V gave up 3 bases and J gave up 4 bases, with 10 bases separating them. The CDR3, as DNA: TGTGCCAGCAGCTTCGGGCAGGGGTACGAGCAGTACTTC. Translation: CASSFGQGYEQYF.

This rearrangement joins TRBV5-6 to TRBJ2-5; 9 nucleotides line up with TRBD2. The CDR3 spans 18 residues. V shed 3 bases, J shed 1 base, and the junction held 13 bases outside the gene matches. Looked up from germline, CDR1 is SGHDT and CDR2 is YYEEEE. The CDR3 nucleotides are TGTGCCAGCAGCTCGCCTCTGAGGCTAGCGGGGCCCCAAGAGACCCAGTACTTC. Its protein is CASSSPLRLAGPQETQYF. The whole variable domain, filled in from reference TRBV5-6 and TRBJ2-5, reads DAGVTQSPTHLIKTRGQQVTLRCSPKSGHDTVSWYQQALGQGPQFIFQYYEEEERQRGNFPDRFSGHQFPNYSSELNVNALLLGDSALYLCASSSPLRLAGPQETQYFGPGTRLLVL.

The chain joins TRBV2 to TRBJ1-2, with 8 bases matching TRBD1. The CDR3 totals 13 residues. Germline-derived CDR1 and CDR2 are SNHLY and FYNNEI. V lost 6 bases and J lost 4; bases outside the gene matches: 4. Here the CDR3 DNA reads TGTGCCAGCAGGGGACAGGCATCCTATGGCTACACCTTC. It specifies CASRGQASYGYTF.

This chain joins TRBV19 and TRBJ1-1; the match to TRBD1 covers 8 bases. Per germline, CDR1 LNHDA and CDR2 SQIVND (reference sequence). The ends lost 1 base at V and 0 bases at J; junction bases unmatched: 4. This CDR3 has 16 residues. The CDR3 DNA is TGTGCCAGTAGTATAGCTGGGACAGGAGTGAACACTGAAGCTTTCTTT. Its protein is CASSIAGTGVNTEAFF. Based on the CDR3 plus reference TRBV19 and TRBJ1-1, the full variable domain is DGGITQSPKYLFRKEGQNVTLSCEQNLNHDAMYWYRQDPGQGLRLIYYSQIVNDFQKGDIAEGYSVSREKKESFPLTVTSAQKNPTAFYLCASSIAGTGVNTEAFFGQGTRLTVV.

The chain employs TRBV28 and TRBJ2-5; D unclear. V was shortened by 5 bases and J by 5 bases, with 12 bases between the two germline ends. This CDR3 has 13 residues. Germline values: CDR1 MDHEN, CDR2 SYDVKM. CDR3 sequence (DNA): TGTGCCAGCAGTAGTGGGGTATCCGAGACCCAGTACTTC. It specifies CASSSGVSETQYF.

The chain employs TRBV15 and TRBJ1-6; unclear D gene. Trimming left V 1 base short and J 6 bases short, with 13 bases between. Germline CDR1 reads LNHNV; CDR2 reads YYDKDF (reference sequence). The CDR3 is made up of 16 amino acids. As DNA, the CDR3 is TGTGCCACCAGCAGAGCCGGCGGGGTGAGTAATTCACCCCTCCACTTT. Translation: CATSRAGGVSNSPLHF. Based on the CDR3 plus reference TRBV15 and TRBJ1-6, the full variable domain is DAMVIQNPRYQVTQFGKPVTLSCSQTLNHNVMYWYQQKSSQAPKLLFHYYDKDFNNEADTPDNFQSRRPNTSFCFLDIRSPGLGDTAMYLCATSRAGGVSNSPLHFGNGTRLTVT.

This clone was seen a single time. The rearrangement uses TRBV2 and TRBJ2-7; 9 bases match TRBD2. The V gene's germline CDR1 is SNHLY and CDR2 FYNNEI. The CDR3 extends over 15 amino acids. J lost 4 bases, V lost 5 bases, and 9 bases had no gene match. CDR3 nucleotide sequence: TGTGCCAGCAGTCGAACTAGCGGGCTGGCTTACGAGCAGTACTTC. Translating it yields CASSRTSGLAYEQYF. Full variable domain (outside the CDR3, taken from reference TRBV2 and TRBJ2-7): EPEVTQTPSHQVTQMGQEVILRCVPISNHLYFYWYRQILGQKVEFLVSFYNNEISEKSEIFDDQFSVERPDGSNFTLKIRSTKLEDSAMYFCASSRTSGLAYEQYFGPGTRLTVT.

The chain uses TRBV12-5 and TRBJ1-2; D is unresolved. Per the germline V gene, CDR1 is LGHNT and CDR2 is FRNRAP. Between the trimmed V and J ends, which lost 6 bases and 2 bases, there was a span of 16 bases. The length of the CDR3 is 15 residues. CDR3 coding DNA: TGTGCTAGTGGCCTGGGGAGGAGGACGAACTATGGCTACACCTTC. Amino acid sequence: CASGLGRRTNYGYTF. Full variable domain (missing parts from reference TRBV12-5 and TRBJ1-2): DARVTQTPRHKVTEMGQEVTMRCQPILGHNTVFWYRQTMMQGLELLAYFRNRAPLDDSGMPKDRFSAEMPDATLATLKIQPSEPRDSAVYFCASGLGRRTNYGYTFGSGTRLTVV.

The rearrangement joins TRBV11-3 to TRBJ2-1; D possibly matches TRBD1 or TRBD2 (5 bases each). Germline V gene lookup returns CDR1 SGHNT and CDR2 YENEEA. Deletions cut 0 bases from V and 9 bases from J, with 12 bases between. The CDR3 extends over 14 amino acids. This CDR3 reads CASSLDSGTGEQFF. The CDR3 DNA follows: TGTGCCAGCAGCTTAGATTCCGGGACGGGTGAGCAGTTCTTC.

The rearrangement links TRBV15 to TRBJ2-3, with TRBD1 as a possible D gene (6 bases). V lost 5 bases and J 9 bases, leaving 21 bases between the germline ends. Germline CDR1 LNHNV, CDR2 YYDKDF (reference sequence). The CDR3 runs 15 residues. In nucleotides, the CDR3 is TGTGCCACCAGCGCCCGACTAAACCCCCAGGGGACGCAGTATTTT. Its protein is CATSARLNPQGTQYF.

V is TRBV5-1 and J is TRBJ1-4; a weak D match, TRBD1 (5 bases). This CDR3 is 12 amino acids long. Germline V gene sequence: CDR1 SGHRS, CDR2 YFSETQ. Trimming pared 4 bases from V and 9 bases from J, leaving 10 bases between. CDR3: CASSLDSQKLFF. CDR3 DNA sequence: TGCGCCAGCAGCCTCGACAGCCAAAAACTGTTTTTT.

This clone was seen only a few times. V and J are TRBV30 and TRBJ1-3; D unclear. This CDR3 contains 11 residues. Germline CDR1 reads GTSNPN; CDR2 reads SVGIG (reference sequence). Trimming took 1 base from V and 5 from J, leaving 3 bases between them. Here the CDR3 DNA reads TGTGCCTGGAGTGATAGAAACACCATATATTTT. It is translated as CAWSDRNTIYF. The complete variable domain, with remaining parts taken from reference TRBV30 and TRBJ1-3, reads SQTIHQWPATLVQPVGSPLSLECTVEGTSNPNLYWYRQAAGRGLQLLFYSVGIGQISSEVPQNLSASRPQDRQFILSSKKLLLSDSGFYLCAWSDRNTIYFGEGSWLTVV.

The CDR3: CASSVAPLLTGGANYGYTF. CDR3 in DNA: TGTGCCAGCAGCGTAGCCCCTCTCCTAACGGGGGGGGCTAACTATGGCTACACCTTC. The V call is TRBV9, the J call TRBJ1-2, with TRBD1 as a possible D gene (5 bases). V gave up 0 bases and J gave up 0 bases, with 21 bases separating them. Germline CDR1 and CDR2: SGDLS and YYNGEE. This CDR3 spans 19 amino acids.

The chain has TRBV7-6 and TRBJ2-3, with D unresolved. Germline CDR1 SGHVS, CDR2 FNYEAQ. V lost 2 bases to trimming and J lost 2 bases, with 11 bases between them. The CDR3 loop spans 15 amino acids. CDR3 DNA: TGTGCCAGCAGCTTATCCGACGGCTTCACAGATACGCAGTATTTT. Translated, it gives CASSLSDGFTDTQYF. Drawing the rest from reference TRBV7-6 and TRBJ2-3, the complete variable domain is GAGVSQSPRYKVTKRGQDVALRCDPISGHVSLYWYRQALGQGPEFLTYFNYEAQQDKSGLPNDRFSAERPEGSISTLTIQRTEQRDSAMYRCASSLSDGFTDTQYFGPGTRLTVL.

V and J are TRBV5-4 and TRBJ2-3; 11 nucleotides match TRBD2. Per germline, CDR1 SGHNT and CDR2 YYREEE (reference sequence). This CDR3 is 15 amino acids long. Trimming cost V 4 bases and J 2 bases; bases outside gene matches: 3. Here the CDR3 DNA reads TGTGCCAGCAGCATACTAGCGGGGGCCACAGATACGCAGTATTTT. Translating gives CASSILAGATDTQYF.

The chain is built from TRBV19 and TRBJ2-7; D is possibly TRBD2 (6 bases). V was clipped by 6 bases and J by 4 bases, with 16 bases between them. CDR3 length equals 14 residues. Germline V CDR1 and CDR2: LNHDA, SQIVND (reference sequence). CDR3 sequence reads: CASSLGGSRYEQYF. CDR3 sequence (DNA): TGTGCCAGTAGCCTCGGAGGGTCGCGATACGAGCAGTACTTC.

This chain uses TRBV9 with TRBJ2-3, with 12 bases fitting TRBD2. V shed 3 bases and J 6 bases; nucleotides not matched to a gene: 8. This CDR3 region has 16 residues. The germline V gene encodes CDR1 SGDLS and CDR2 YYNGEE. The CDR3 DNA is TGTGCCAGCAGCGAGAGACCGGGACTAGCGGGTGATACGCAGTATTTT. It yields the protein CASSERPGLAGDTQYF. The full variable domain, completed using reference TRBV9 and TRBJ2-3, is DSGVTQTPKHLITATGQRVTLRCSPRSGDLSVYWYQQSLDQGLQFLIQYYNGEERAKGNILERFSAQQFPDLHSELNLSSLELGDSALYFCASSERPGLAGDTQYFGPGTRLTVL.